The entry below gives a single TCR beta chain sequence along with its context. The target antigen is unknown. The sample comes from a study of T cell repertoires in cytomegalovirus infection. Study outcomes and limitations: Ex vivo responses were dominated by HLA-C-restricted CMV-specific TCR beta clonotypes. The study identified carriers of CMV plus the relevant HLA from cumulative public TCR beta family frequency.

CDR1 and CDR2 (germline): SQVTM, ANQGSEA. The V end was cut by 3 bases, the J end by 3 bases, with 14 bases between. There are 14 residues in the CDR3. Via MiXCR, TCRdb re-called the reads, giving one row per CDR3 protein. The sample records 100,000 to 150,000 distinct CDR3 sequences, roughly 9% being singletons. The receptor comes from a human donor in good health (CMV status not recorded). Some clones in this sample may be carry-over from other donors' samples. The sequencing input was PBMCs. This rearrangement joins TRBV29-1 to TRBJ1-1; D is uncertain. The CDR3 here is CSVDTSNRYTEAFF. The CDR3 DNA sequence: TGCAGCGTTGACACGTCAAACCGCTACACTGAAGCTTTCTTT.